The 3 T cell receptor beta chains given below trace back to one sample, sequenced in a study of shared clonotypes between healthy human individuals (dated by TCRdb to 2020 to 2022). Libraries came from the immunoSEQ multiplex PCR assay. TCRdb provides this immuneACCESS table in a form limited to in-frame rearrangements. Some clones are lacking; in checked studies, under half of them reflect an unresolved V gene, and why the rest are absent is not known. In this sample the table shows 470,000 or so clones, around 73% of which occur a single time. The leading ten clones occupy around 12% of the sample. Sequenced sample: PBMCs. The receptors here all came from a middle-aged woman in good health. Some clones in this sample may be carry-over from other donors' samples.

J is TRBJ2-1 and V is TRBV11-3; D perhaps matches TRBD2 (5 bases). The CDR3 contains 14 residues. Deletions cut 5 bases from V and 4 bases from J, with 12 bases between. Germline assignment: CDR1 SGHNT and CDR2 YENEEA. The chain's CDR3 is CASSADSMYNEQFF. CDR3 sequence (DNA): TGTGCCAGCAGCGCGGACTCGATGTACAATGAGCAGTTCTTC. Complete variable domain (other parts from reference TRBV11-3 and TRBJ2-1): EAGVVQSPRYKIIEKKQPVAFWCNPISGHNTLYWYLQNLGQGPELLIRYENEEAVDDSQLPKDRFSAERLKGVDSTLKIQPAELGDSAVYLCASSADSMYNEQFFGPGTRLTVL.

With regard to this clone: Other DNA sequences in the sample encode the same CDR3. The chain recombines TRBV5-1 with TRBJ1-1, with D possibly TRBD1 on 6 matching bases. Germline CDR1 and CDR2: SGHRS and YFSETQ. The CDR3 runs to 14 residues. The V gene lost 0 bases and the J gene lost 4 bases, with 10 bases spanning the gap. The CDR3, as DNA: TGCGCCAGCAGCTTGGGCGGGGGCGCCACTGAAGCTTTCTTT. Encoded protein: CASSLGGGATEAFF.

To note about this clone: Other DNA sequences in this sample translate to the same CDR3. The V and J genes are TRBV6-4 and TRBJ1-1, with TRBD1 identical over 9 bases. The germline V gene encodes CDR1 MRHNA and CDR2 SNTAGT. V lost 5 bases and J lost 5; bases outside the gene matches: 6. This CDR3 is 14 amino acids long. DNA for the CDR3: TGTGCCAGCAGTCCGGGACAGGGTTCGACTGAAGCTTTCTTT. This gives the protein CASSPGQGSTEAFF.